The clone carrying this T cell receptor beta chain was seen only a few times. This sample also contains other DNA sequences that code for the same CDR3. Original processing notes: Reference gene primer amplification in the assay estimated nucleated cell counts. TCRdb keeps only in-frame clones here, not all; method: immunoSEQ multiplex PCR. V, J and clone size were drawn from that table, and D and trimming were deduced from the DNA. The table includes some 80,000 clones, 70% to 90% detected once. The data originate from a study of blood T cell repertoires in COVID-19. Germline V gene lookup returns CDR1 SGDLS and CDR2 YYNGEE. The V and J ends lost 3 bases and 6 bases, in that order; junction bases with no gene match: 3. The CDR3 runs to 15 residues.

The rearrangement uses TRBV9 and TRBJ1-6, with 10 bases aligning to TRBD1. The TCR originated in a man in his 60s with COVID-19, enrolled during active disease. Source material: peripheral blood. The CDR3 nucleotides read TGTGCCAGCAGCGCAGGACAGGGGGGTAATTCACCCCTCCACTTT. Its protein product is CASSAGQGGNSPLHF.